These T cell receptor beta chains were read from a single sample in a study of shared clonotypes between healthy human individuals. Measured with immunoSEQ multiplex PCR; TCRdb has only the in-frame clones, and not every one. The repertoire includes 530,000 or so clones, almost 80% of them detected once, and approximately 12% sits in the top ten. The sequenced sample was PBMCs. The receptors derive from a woman between 40 and 55 years old in good health. Some clones in this sample may be carry-over from other donors' samples. Each CDR3 is given with its conserved first and last residue. The D gene is left open where the match is weak. The size field is filled for only some rows; it gives once, few, many or a size class.

cdr3_length: 13; v_call: TRBV5-1; j_call: TRBJ2-7; clone_size: .; d_call: .; cdr3_nt: TGCGCCAGCTCTGAGGGACCGGGGTACGAGCAGTACTTC; cdr3_aa: CASSEGPGYEQYF
cdr3_length: 14; v_call: TRBV7-9; j_call: TRBJ2-7; clone_size: .; d_call: TRBD2; cdr3_nt: TGTGCCAGCAGCGCAGCGGGAGTCCCCTACGAGCAGTACTTC; cdr3_aa: CASSAAGVPYEQYF
cdr3_length: 13; v_call: TRBV11-3; j_call: TRBJ2-7; clone_size: once; d_call: .; cdr3_nt: TGTGCCAGCAGCCCCGGACGGCTCCAGGAGCAGTACTTC; cdr3_aa: CASSPGRLQEQYF
cdr3_length: 16; v_call: TRBV4-2; j_call: TRBJ2-5; clone_size: .; d_call: TRBD2; cdr3_nt: TGTGCCAGCAGCCAAGATCTTGGCGGGGGTAAGGAGACCCAGTACTTC; cdr3_aa: CASSQDLGGGKETQYF
cdr3_length: 15; v_call: TRBV6-6; j_call: TRBJ1-6; clone_size: .; d_call: .; cdr3_nt: TGTGCCAGCAGTTACGCCATACAAAGAGGTTCACCCCTCCACTTT; cdr3_aa: CASSYAIQRGSPLHF
cdr3_length: 14; v_call: TRBV5-1; j_call: TRBJ2-7; clone_size: .; d_call: TRBD1; cdr3_nt: TGCGCCAGCAGCCCGAGACAGGGATCGCGCGAGCAGTACTTC; cdr3_aa: CASSPRQGSREQYF
cdr3_length: 13; v_call: TRBV6-4; j_call: TRBJ2-1; clone_size: .; d_call: .; cdr3_nt: TGTGCCAGCAGTCGGGACTTATACAATGAGCAGTTCTTC; cdr3_aa: CASSRDLYNEQFF
cdr3_length: 14; v_call: TRBV4-2; j_call: TRBJ2-5; clone_size: .; d_call: .; cdr3_nt: TGTGCCAGCAGCCAAGATGCCGGAGCCGAGACCCAGTACTTC; cdr3_aa: CASSQDAGAETQYF
cdr3_length: 16; v_call: TRBV4-1; j_call: TRBJ2-3; clone_size: .; d_call: TRBD2; cdr3_nt: TGCGCCAGCAGCCCACGGGGAAGCGGGAGTGGAGATACGCAGTATTTT; cdr3_aa: CASSPRGSGSGDTQYF
cdr3_length: 13; v_call: TRBV7-2; j_call: TRBJ1-5; clone_size: .; d_call: .; cdr3_nt: TGTGCCAGCAGCTTAGGGTCTTTGCGGCCCCAGCATTTT; cdr3_aa: CASSLGSLRPQHF
cdr3_length: 13; v_call: TRBV7-2; j_call: TRBJ2-1; clone_size: .; d_call: .; cdr3_nt: TGTGCCAGCAGCCCGGGACCTTACAATGAGCAGTTCTTC; cdr3_aa: CASSPGPYNEQFF
cdr3_length: 16; v_call: TRBV7-2; j_call: TRBJ2-7; clone_size: once; d_call: TRBD2; cdr3_nt: TGTGCCAGCAGCTTCCGGACTAGCGGCTCAACCTACGAGCAGTACTTC; cdr3_aa: CASSFRTSGSTYEQYF
cdr3_length: 13; v_call: TRBV7-2; j_call: TRBJ2-3; clone_size: few; d_call: .; cdr3_nt: TGTGCCAGCAGCTTAGGGGGGACAGATACGCAGTATTTT; cdr3_aa: CASSLGGTDTQYF
cdr3_length: 15; v_call: TRBV6-5; j_call: TRBJ2-7; clone_size: .; d_call: TRBD2; cdr3_nt: TGTGCCAGCAGTCAACGACTAGCGGGAACCTACGAGCAGTACTTC; cdr3_aa: CASSQRLAGTYEQYF
cdr3_length: 16; v_call: TRBV6-6; j_call: TRBJ1-5; clone_size: .; d_call: .; cdr3_nt: TGTGCCAGCAGTTACGGGGGAGGGGCGGGAGGTCAGCCCCAGCATTTT; cdr3_aa: CASSYGGGAGGQPQHF
cdr3_length: 16; v_call: TRBV28; j_call: TRBJ1-5; clone_size: .; d_call: .; cdr3_nt: TGTGCCAGCAGTTTACGCCAGCCCACTAGCAATCAGCCCCAGCATTTT; cdr3_aa: CASSLRQPTSNQPQHF
cdr3_length: 13; v_call: TRBV9; j_call: TRBJ2-3; clone_size: .; d_call: .; cdr3_nt: TGTGCCAGCAGTCCCGCAGGGTCGGATACGCAGTATTTT; cdr3_aa: CASSPAGSDTQYF
cdr3_length: 14; v_call: TRBV30; j_call: TRBJ2-7; clone_size: once; d_call: .; cdr3_nt: TGTGCCACCACCCGGGACTTCCTTTACTACGAGCAGTACTTC; cdr3_aa: CATTRDFLYYEQYF
cdr3_length: 15; v_call: TRBV21-1; j_call: TRBJ2-7; clone_size: .; d_call: .; cdr3_nt: TGTGCCAGCAGCAAAGGGCGGGAATTCCTCTACGAGCAGTACTTC; cdr3_aa: CASSKGREFLYEQYF
cdr3_length: 14; v_call: TRBV5-1; j_call: TRBJ1-2; clone_size: few; d_call: .; cdr3_nt: TGCGCCAGCAGCTTGGGGCAGGGTAACTATGGCTACACCTTC; cdr3_aa: CASSLGQGNYGYTF
cdr3_length: 12; v_call: TRBV9; j_call: TRBJ1-2; clone_size: .; d_call: TRBD1; cdr3_nt: TGTGCCAGCAGCTCAGGGGGCTTATTCCACACCTTC; cdr3_aa: CASSSGGLFHTF
cdr3_length: 16; v_call: TRBV28; j_call: TRBJ1-1; clone_size: .; d_call: .; cdr3_nt: TGTGCCAGCAGTCTGGAATGGGGGGCAGGGAACACTGAAGCTTTCTTT; cdr3_aa: CASSLEWGAGNTEAFF
cdr3_length: 16; v_call: TRBV5-1; j_call: TRBJ2-5; clone_size: .; d_call: .; cdr3_nt: TGCGCCAGCAGCCTCCTCCCGACCGGAGGAGGCGAGACCCAGTACTTC; cdr3_aa: CASSLLPTGGGETQYF
cdr3_length: 13; v_call: TRBV7-3; j_call: TRBJ2-1; clone_size: .; d_call: .; cdr3_nt: TGTGCCAGCAGCTTAGGGTCCTACAATGAGCAGTTCTTC; cdr3_aa: CASSLGSYNEQFF
cdr3_length: 16; v_call: TRBV28; j_call: TRBJ2-1; clone_size: .; d_call: TRBD2; cdr3_nt: TGTGCCAGCAGTTGGTCGACTAGCGGGACGCACAATGAGCAGTTCTTC; cdr3_aa: CASSWSTSGTHNEQFF
cdr3_length: 15; v_call: TRBV27; j_call: TRBJ2-2; clone_size: .; d_call: TRBD1; cdr3_nt: TGTGCCAGCAGTTTACAGGGGGCGGGCACCGGGGAGCTGTTTTTT; cdr3_aa: CASSLQGAGTGELFF
cdr3_length: 18; v_call: TRBV25-1; j_call: TRBJ2-3; clone_size: .; d_call: TRBD1; cdr3_nt: TGTGCCACCCAAGCCCGGGACAGGGGGCTTACGGGCACAGATACGCAGTATTTT; cdr3_aa: CATQARDRGLTGTDTQYF
cdr3_length: 17; v_call: TRBV15; j_call: TRBJ1-2; clone_size: .; d_call: TRBD1; cdr3_nt: TGTGCCACCAGCAGAGATGGGGCAGGGGGCCTCAGGGGTGGCTACACCTTC; cdr3_aa: CATSRDGAGGLRGGYTF
cdr3_length: 17; v_call: TRBV2; j_call: TRBJ2-7; clone_size: many; d_call: TRBD2; cdr3_nt: TGTGCCAGCATGGGGGCCGGGACTAGCGGCCGGGGCTACGAGCAGTACTTC; cdr3_aa: CASMGAGTSGRGYEQYF
cdr3_length: 15; v_call: TRBV14; j_call: TRBJ2-7; clone_size: .; d_call: .; cdr3_nt: TGTGCCAGCAGCCCAACAGGGAAACAAGCCTACGAGCAGTACTTC; cdr3_aa: CASSPTGKQAYEQYF
cdr3_length: 14; v_call: TRBV5-1; j_call: TRBJ2-7; clone_size: .; d_call: TRBD1; cdr3_nt: TGCGCCAGCGAAGTCGGAACAGGGGCCTACGAGCAGTACTTC; cdr3_aa: CASEVGTGAYEQYF
cdr3_length: 11; v_call: TRBV30; j_call: TRBJ2-5; clone_size: .; d_call: .; cdr3_nt: TGTGCCCGACGGGACATAGAGACCCAGTACTTC; cdr3_aa: CARRDIETQYF
cdr3_length: 16; v_call: TRBV5-1; j_call: TRBJ1-5; clone_size: .; d_call: .; cdr3_nt: TGCGCCAGCAGCTTGGGTGTTCGGGGGACCAATCAGCCCCAGCATTTT; cdr3_aa: CASSLGVRGTNQPQHF
cdr3_length: 18; v_call: TRBV9; j_call: TRBJ2-5; clone_size: .; d_call: TRBD2; cdr3_nt: TGTGCCAGCAGCGTAGGAGGATCGGCGGGAGACGTCCAAGAGACCCAGTACTTC; cdr3_aa: CASSVGGSAGDVQETQYF
cdr3_length: 16; v_call: TRBV7-9; j_call: TRBJ2-5; clone_size: .; d_call: .; cdr3_nt: TGTGCCAGCAGCTTAGCGAGGGCTAGCGGACAGGAGACCCAGTACTTC; cdr3_aa: CASSLARASGQETQYF
cdr3_length: 16; v_call: TRBV7-9; j_call: TRBJ2-5; clone_size: .; d_call: TRBD2; cdr3_nt: TGTGCCAGCAGCACCGGGACTAGCGGTAACCAAGAGACCCAGTACTTC; cdr3_aa: CASSTGTSGNQETQYF
cdr3_length: 14; v_call: TRBV28; j_call: TRBJ1-3; clone_size: .; d_call: TRBD1; cdr3_nt: TGTGCCAGCAGTACAGGGGCGCTAGGAAACACCATATATTTT; cdr3_aa: CASSTGALGNTIYF
cdr3_length: 14; v_call: TRBV28; j_call: TRBJ1-4; clone_size: many; d_call: .; cdr3_nt: TGTGCCAGCAGTTTCCGAGATCTTAATGAAAAACTGTTTTTT; cdr3_aa: CASSFRDLNEKLFF
cdr3_length: 15; v_call: TRBV18; j_call: TRBJ1-1; clone_size: .; d_call: .; cdr3_nt: TGTGCCAGCTCACCACCCAACAGCATGAACACTGAAGCTTTCTTT; cdr3_aa: CASSPPNSMNTEAFF
cdr3_length: 11; v_call: TRBV30; j_call: TRBJ2-7; clone_size: .; d_call: .; cdr3_nt: TGTGCCTGGAGCAAACAGGGCGCGCAGTACTTC; cdr3_aa: CAWSKQGAQYF
cdr3_length: 14; v_call: TRBV13; j_call: TRBJ1-2; clone_size: .; d_call: TRBD1; cdr3_nt: TGTGCCAGCAGCTCTCGGACAGGGGGCTACTCGTGCACCTTC; cdr3_aa: CASSSRTGGYSCTF
cdr3_length: 13; v_call: TRBV7-8; j_call: TRBJ1-1; clone_size: .; d_call: .; cdr3_nt: TGTGCCAGCAGCTCGGTCGCCTTCTCCGAAGCTTTCTTT; cdr3_aa: CASSSVAFSEAFF